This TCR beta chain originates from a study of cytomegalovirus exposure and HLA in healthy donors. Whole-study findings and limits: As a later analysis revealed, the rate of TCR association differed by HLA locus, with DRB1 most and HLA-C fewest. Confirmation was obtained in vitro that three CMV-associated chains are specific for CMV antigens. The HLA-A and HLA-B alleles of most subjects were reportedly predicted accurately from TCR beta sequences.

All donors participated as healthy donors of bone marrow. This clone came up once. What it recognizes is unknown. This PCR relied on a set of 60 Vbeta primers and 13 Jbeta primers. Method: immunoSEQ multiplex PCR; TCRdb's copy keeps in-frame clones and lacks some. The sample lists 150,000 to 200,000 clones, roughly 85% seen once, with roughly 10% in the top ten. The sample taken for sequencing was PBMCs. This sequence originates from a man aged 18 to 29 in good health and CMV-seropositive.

This CDR3 is CASSQGGEYSGNTIYF. In DNA, the CDR3 is TGCGCCAGCAGCCAAGGCGGGGAATACTCTGGAAACACCATATATTTT. V gene TRBV4-1 combines with J gene TRBJ1-3; D is unclear. The CDR3 runs to 16 residues. Germline CDR1 reads MGHRA; CDR2 reads YSYEKL. Trimming left V 1 base short and J 0 bases short, with 10 bases between.